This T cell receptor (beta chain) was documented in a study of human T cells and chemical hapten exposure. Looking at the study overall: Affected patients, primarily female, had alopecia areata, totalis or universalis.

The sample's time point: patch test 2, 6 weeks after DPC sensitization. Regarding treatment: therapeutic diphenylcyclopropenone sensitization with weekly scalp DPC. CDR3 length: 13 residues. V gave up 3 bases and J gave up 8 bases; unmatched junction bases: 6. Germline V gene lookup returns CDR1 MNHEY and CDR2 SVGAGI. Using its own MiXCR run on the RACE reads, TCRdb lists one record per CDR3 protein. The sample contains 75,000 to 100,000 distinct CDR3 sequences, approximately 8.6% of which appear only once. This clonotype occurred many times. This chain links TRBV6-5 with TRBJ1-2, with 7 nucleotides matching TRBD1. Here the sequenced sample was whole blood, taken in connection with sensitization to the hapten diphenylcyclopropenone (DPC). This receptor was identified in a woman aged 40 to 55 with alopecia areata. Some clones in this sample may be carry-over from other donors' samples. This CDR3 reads CASSYRDSRGYTF. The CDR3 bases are TGTGCCAGCAGTTATCGGGACAGTCGCGGCTACACCTTC.